This T cell receptor (beta chain) emerged from a study of shared clonotypes between healthy human individuals. The study, taken as a whole, reports: Sample collection involved blood only; tissue repertoires are likely different. Memory subsets had estimated richness that was generally smaller than that of naive subsets.

The data were produced by immunoSEQ multiplex PCR, yet TCRdb's version contains in-frame clones alone and is incomplete. The table records about 1.5 million clones, roughly 96% of them present only once. Trimming pared 7 bases from V and 12 bases from J, leaving 24 bases between. The germline gives CDR1 SEHNR, CDR2 FQNEAQ (reference sequence). The CDR3 sequence is 15 residues long. Details on this clone: Its specificity is unknown.

The chain employs TRBV7-9 and TRBJ1-4, with D possibly being TRBD1 (6 bases). The clonotype originates from a man under 40 in good health. Material for sequencing was naive CD4+ T cells sorted from blood. The subset: CD45RA+ positively selected. The CDR3 DNA reads TGTGCCAGCACCTATCCAGGGGAGGAGTTCGGGGAACTGTTTTTT. Translating gives CASTYPGEEFGELFF.